This entry is about one T cell receptor (beta chain). No antigen is known for it. V lost 5 bases, J lost 5 bases, and 3 bases stayed unmatched. The CDR3 loop spans 15 amino acids. The germline CDR1 and CDR2 sequences are DFQATT and SNEGSKA (reference sequence). Library preparation (for TCRbeta) was performed with unique molecular identifiers. TCRdb independently ran MiXCR on the PCR reads; one entry per CDR3 protein. The sample lists around 500,000 distinct CDR3 sequences, about 23% occurring once. The data originate from a study of T-cell reconstitution after alpha-beta-depleted transplantation in children. General study findings and limits: Expanded graft clones numbering several hundred reportedly gave rise to alpha-beta T cells about two months after transplant. One year after transplant, T-cell counts and diversity came mostly from newly produced T cells. Where some patients showed high TCRbeta diversity at day 60, it came from recipient T cells and thymic progenitors that had survived.

This receptor was identified in a boy younger than two who had a stem cell transplant for acute myeloid leukemia, so the T cells may come from the graft donor. The sample was PBMCs, mostly from graft donor cells, taken 360 days after TCRalphabeta/CD19-depleted stem cell transplant. The chain uses TRBV20-1 and TRBJ2-2, with TRBD2 identical over 15 bases. The CDR3 loop reads CSARTSGGATGELFF. CDR3 coding DNA: TGCAGTGCTCGGACTAGCGGGGGGGCGACCGGGGAGCTGTTTTTT.